This TCR beta chain comes out of a study of T cell responses to AZD1222 COVID-19 vaccine. Study-wide results and caveats: Sampling that yielded the repertoires occurred only after the peak T cell response. Per reports, nearly half of all spike-specific TCRs target regions that are unmutated in variants.

Some clones are missing from TCRdb's copy, which holds only in-frame ones; the method was immunoSEQ multiplex PCR. The sample holds 70,000 to 85,000 clones, about 83% seen once. Germline CDR1 and CDR2: SGHAT and FQNNGV. V lost 1 base to trimming and J lost 1 base, with 10 bases between them. This CDR3 region has 16 residues. This clone was observed a handful of times. The antigen is unknown. Sample: peripheral blood, taken 28 days after the second AZD1222 dose. The origin of this receptor is an adult who received the AZD1222 COVID-19 vaccine. The chain carries TRBV11-2 and TRBJ2-2; TRBD1 is a possible D gene (6 bases). CDR3 protein: CASSLGPGQNTGELFF. Written as DNA, the CDR3 is TGTGCCAGCAGCTTAGGCCCGGGACAGAACACCGGGGAGCTGTTTTTT.